Listed below are T cell receptor beta chains from one sample, sequenced in a study of technical replicates of blood from a few donors. Repertoires were generated with immunoSEQ multiplex PCR, while TCRdb's copy carries only in-frame clones and drops some. The sample yields about 93,000 clones, approximately 95% seen once. Sequencing input: T cells isolated from PBMCs. All receptors derive from a human donor in good health. CDR3s include the opening cysteine and the closing phenylalanine or tryptophan. A D gene is named only where the DNA matches it firmly. Not all rows give a size; the values are once, few, many and, for expanded clones, a class.

v_gene,d_gene,j_gene,abundance,CDR3aa,CDR3nt
TRBV29-1,TRBD2,TRBJ2-5,NA,CSVRGTSVGHRKETQYF,TGCAGCGTCCGAGGGACTAGCGTGGGCCACCGAAAAGAGACCCAGTACTTC
TRBV9,TRBD2,TRBJ2-1,NA,CASSVVGGGSYNEQFF,TGTGCCAGCAGCGTAGTCGGGGGGGGCTCCTACAATGAGCAGTTCTTC
TRBV7-8,NA,TRBJ2-7,NA,CASSSMGLLREQYF,TGTGCCAGCAGCTCCATGGGACTCCTCCGCGAGCAGTACTTC
TRBV5-6,TRBD1,TRBJ2-7,NA,CASSLAYGQGSYEQYF,TGTGCCAGCAGCTTGGCCTATGGACAGGGGTCCTACGAGCAGTACTTC
TRBV6-5,TRBD1,TRBJ2-5,NA,CASSYSTGFETQYF,TGTGCCAGCAGTTACTCGACAGGGTTTGAGACCCAGTACTTC
TRBV6-4,NA,TRBJ2-3,once,CASSDMTDSDTQYF,TGTGCCAGCAGTGACATGACAGACTCAGATACGCAGTATTTT
TRBV4-1,TRBD1,TRBJ2-7,NA,CASSHSLPDRAWNEQYF,TGCGCCAGCAGCCATTCTCTCCCTGACAGGGCTTGGAACGAGCAGTACTTC
TRBV4-1,NA,TRBJ1-4,NA,CASSQGDDGAVGKLFF,TGCGCCAGCAGCCAAGGCGACGATGGGGCGGTGGGGAAACTGTTTTTT
TRBV19,NA,TRBJ1-6,NA,CASSMTGITYNSPLHF,TGTGCCAGTAGTATGACAGGAATTACCTATAATTCACCCCTCCACTTT
TRBV2,TRBD1,TRBJ1-5,NA,CASSGNQGADQPQHF,TGTGCCAGCAGTGGGAACCAGGGGGCAGATCAGCCCCAGCATTTT
TRBV5-1,TRBD1,TRBJ2-5,NA,CASSPRTGRDTETQYF,TGCGCCAGCAGTCCCCGGACAGGGCGAGACACGGAGACCCAGTACTTC
TRBV7-8,TRBD1,TRBJ2-6,NA,CASSSRGQALSGANVLTF,TGTGCCAGCAGCTCCCGGGGACAGGCTCTCTCTGGGGCCAACGTCCTGACTTTC
TRBV30,NA,TRBJ1-2,NA,CAWSLRDYRGYGYTF,TGTGCCTGGAGTTTAAGGGACTATAGGGGGTATGGCTACACCTTC
TRBV10-3,TRBD1,TRBJ1-5,NA,CAISNRTGFQPQHF,TGTGCCATCAGTAATCGGACAGGGTTTCAGCCCCAGCATTTT